This is a list of T cell receptor beta chains from one sample in a study of somatic mutations in cytotoxic T cells in rheumatoid arthritis. Sequencing used immunoSEQ multiplex PCR; TCRdb keeps in-frame clones, though not all of them. This sample yields 15,000 to 20,000 clones, of which around 79% are seen a single time; about 10% belongs to the top ten. Sequencing was carried out using CD8+ T cells sorted from blood. These receptors were collected from a woman in her forties or fifties in good health. Both conserved end residues are trimmed from each CDR3. The listing skips clone size in some rows; elsewhere it reads once, few, many or a size class.

clone_size	v_call	cdr3_aa
NA	TRBV25-1	ASTAGALEQY
NA	TRBV7-9	ASSIDGELDEQY
NA	TRBV28	ASSSPGAVMVEQY
NA	TRBV27	ASSFSPYNEQF
NA	TRBV28	ASTLGGAGSEQY
NA	TRBV11-1	ASSFGQGAYTQY
few	TRBV9	ASSQTGVDNSPLH
NA	TRBV4-1	ASSQADTLSYEQY
NA	TRBV9	ASSVGGSSTDTQY
NA	TRBV6-5	ASSYSEGGGGYT
NA	TRBV30	AWRRFVNTGELF